A single sample is the source of the 18 T cell receptor beta chains below, sequenced in a study of T cell changes during pregnancy in multiple sclerosis. Clones were sequenced by immunoSEQ multiplex PCR, and TCRdb holds only the in-frame ones, with some missing. Of more than 50,000 clones in the sample, 91% were seen once. The sequenced sample was peripheral blood, obtained after pregnancy. The receptor set was obtained from a female donor in good health, enrolled as a control in a pregnancy study.

The V and J genes are TRBV4-3 and TRBJ2-7, with D hard to call. This CDR3 spans 16 amino acids. Trimming took 2 bases from V and 4 from J, leaving 18 bases between them. Germline V gene data show CDR1 as LGHNA and CDR2 as YSLEER. The DNA of the CDR3 is TGCGCCAGCAGCCAACGACACGACGCCTTAGGTTACGAGCAGTACTTC. Translation gives CASSQRHDALGYEQYF.

V and J are TRBV11-1 and TRBJ1-1, with 7 bases fitting TRBD1. CDR1 SGHAT and CDR2 FQDESV come from the germline V gene (reference sequence). This CDR3 comprises 15 residues. Losses at the gene ends were 5 bases for V and 7 bases for J; bases not matched to a gene: 13. In DNA form, the CDR3 reads TGTGCCAGCAGCCCACGGGACAGCCGAGGAAGTGAAGCTTTCTTT. Amino acid sequence: CASSPRDSRGSEAFF. The full variable domain, its missing parts supplied by reference TRBV11-1 and TRBJ1-1, is EAEVAQSPRYKITEKSQAVAFWCDPISGHATLYWYRQILGQGPELLVQFQDESVVDDSQLPKDRFSAERLKGVDSTLKIQPAELGDSAMYLCASSPRDSRGSEAFFGQGTRLTVV.

This clone came up once. The rearrangement joins TRBV5-4 to TRBJ1-6; possible D gene TRBD1, 6 bases. The CDR3 contains 16 residues. Germline assignment: CDR1 SGHNT and CDR2 YYREEE (reference sequence). Trimming stripped 3 bases from V and 6 bases from J, with 16 bases between. The CDR3 DNA follows: TGTGCCAGCAGCTCCGGGGGGGGCAGGGGTAATTCACCCCTCCACTTT. This codes for CASSSGGGRGNSPLHF.

The J gene is TRBJ1-2, the V gene TRBV7-8; 9 nucleotides agree with TRBD1. The CDR3 is 14 amino acids. V lost 1 base and J lost 4; bases outside the gene matches: 1. The germline CDR1 and CDR2 sequences are SGHVS and FQNEAQ. CDR3 coding DNA: TGTGCCAGCAGCTTAGGGGGACAGGGCTATGGCTACACCTTC. Translated: CASSLGGQGYGYTF.

This clone was seen just once. V and J are TRBV7-2 and TRBJ2-7; a possible D gene is TRBD1 (6 bases). The length of the CDR3 is 14 residues. Trimming took off 5 bases at V and 1 base at J, with 12 bases between the two ends. Germline values: CDR1 SGHTA, CDR2 FQGNSA. CDR3 sequence reads: CASSPRGGSYEQYF. CDR3 DNA sequence: TGTGCCAGCAGCCCTAGAGGGGGTTCCTACGAGCAGTACTTC.

The CDR3 DNA sequence: TGTGCCAGCCGAGGGACAGGGGGTACTAACTATGGCTACACCTTC. Protein sequence: CASRGTGGTNYGYTF. V and J are TRBV6-6 and TRBJ1-2, with 11 bases matching TRBD1. From germline, CDR1 is MNHNY and CDR2 SVGAGI (reference sequence). V shed 8 bases and J 0 bases; nucleotides not matched to a gene: 5. CDR3 size: 15 residues.

This clone came up once. V gene TRBV19 combines with J gene TRBJ1-2; D uncertain. CDR3 length equals 13 residues. Per germline, CDR1 LNHDA and CDR2 SQIVND (reference sequence). The V end was cut by 7 bases, the J end by 7 bases, with 16 bases between. The CDR3, as DNA: TGTGCCAGTACCCCAGATGGAGTTGCTGGCTACACCTTC. It translates to CASTPDGVAGYTF.

V gene TRBV18 combines with J gene TRBJ1-2, with TRBD1 matching 10 bases. Trimming at V came to 6 bases and at J to 7 bases, leaving 11 bases not matched to a gene. Per the germline V gene, CDR1 is KGHSH and CDR2 is LQKENI. The CDR3 sequence is 15 residues long. CDR3 DNA sequence: TGTGCCAGCTCGCCCCTTGGACAGGGGGATGCTGGCTACACCTTC. Protein: CASSPLGQGDAGYTF.

The rearrangement links TRBV19 to TRBJ2-1; 7 positions match TRBD1. Losses at the gene ends were 9 bases for V and 5 bases for J; bases not matched to a gene: 13. CDR3 length: 15 residues. From germline, CDR1 is LNHDA and CDR2 SQIVND (reference sequence). The CDR3 protein is CARLMTGYSDNEQFF. The CDR3 DNA sequence: TGTGCCAGACTAATGACAGGGTATTCCGACAATGAGCAGTTCTTC.

The chain joins TRBV27 to TRBJ2-7; 10 bases map to TRBD1. The CDR3 has 16 amino acids. Germline V gene lookup returns CDR1 MNHEY and CDR2 SMNVEV (reference sequence). Trimming removed 5 bases from V and 3 bases from J; junction bases left unmatched: 10. CDR3 region: CASSLTPGQGYYEQYF. The CDR3 DNA follows: TGTGCCAGCAGTCTCACCCCGGGACAGGGGTACTACGAGCAGTACTTC.

The CDR3 here is CASSPLDGSTDTQYF. The CDR3 bases are TGTGCCAGCTCACCCCTAGACGGTAGCACAGATACGCAGTATTTT. This chain links TRBV18 with TRBJ2-3, with D unresolved. The CDR3 has 15 residues. V was shortened by 3 bases and J by 0 bases, with 10 bases between the two germline ends. Looked up from germline, CDR1 is KGHSH and CDR2 is LQKENI.

The gene calls are TRBV6-5 and TRBJ2-5; 8 nucleotides agree with TRBD1. Germline loops: CDR1 MNHEY, CDR2 SVGAGI. This CDR3 is built from 14 residues. V lost 7 bases to trimming and J lost 4 bases; unmatched junction nucleotides: 8. The chain's CDR3 is CASTPQGTGETQYF. CDR3 coding DNA: TGTGCCAGCACCCCACAGGGGACAGGAGAGACCCAGTACTTC.

This clone was counted a single time. This chain joins TRBV7-9 and TRBJ1-5; TRBD1 matches 9 bases. V dropped 5 bases and J dropped 6; count of bases not matched to a gene: 5. The CDR3 extends over 14 amino acids. The germline V gene encodes CDR1 SEHNR and CDR2 FQNEAQ (reference sequence). CDR3 sequence reads: CASSTGTGSQPQHF. CDR3 coding DNA: TGTGCCAGCAGCACCGGGACAGGGAGTCAGCCCCAGCATTTT.

The V call is TRBV12-5, the J call TRBJ2-3; perhaps TRBD1 as D (7 bases). The germline V and J ends were trimmed by 6 bases and 0 bases, with 13 bases remaining between them. CDR1 and CDR2 (germline): LGHNT, FRNRAP. The CDR3 length is 15 residues. In DNA, the CDR3 is TGTGCTAGTGGCCGCGGGACAGCTAGCACAGATACGCAGTATTTT. Residues: CASGRGTASTDTQYF.

The rearrangement uses TRBV28 and TRBJ1-1; 9 nucleotides agree with TRBD1. This CDR3 spans 14 amino acids. Germline lookup yields CDR1 MDHEN and CDR2 SYDVKM. The J segment lost 1 base and the V segment lost 6 bases, leaving 3 bases of the junction unmatched. CDR3 DNA sequence: TGTGCCAGCAGGGGGGGACAGGGGAACACTGAAGCTTTCTTT. Residues: CASRGGQGNTEAFF.

The rearrangement joins TRBV27 to TRBJ1-1, with D possibly matching TRBD1 (5 bases). CDR1 MNHEY and CDR2 SMNVEV come from the germline V gene (reference sequence). The CDR3 runs to 14 residues. The V end was cut by 8 bases, the J end by 0 bases, with 13 bases between. The CDR3, as DNA: TGTGCCAGCGGAATAGACAGTCTGAACACTGAAGCTTTCTTT. Translating it yields CASGIDSLNTEAFF.

The genes are TRBV5-1 and TRBJ2-7; 7 bases align to TRBD2. This CDR3 has 16 residues. V lost 3 bases, J lost 5 bases, and 14 bases stayed unmatched. CDR1 and CDR2 from the germline V gene are SGHRS and YFSETQ. CDR3 loop: CASSSTPSGAGNEQYF. CDR3 bases: TGCGCCAGCAGCTCTACCCCGAGCGGGGCGGGCAACGAGCAGTACTTC.

The V call is TRBV7-9, the J call TRBJ1-5; D is perhaps TRBD1 (5 bases). Per germline, CDR1 SEHNR and CDR2 FQNEAQ (reference sequence). The CDR3 sequence is 17 residues long. V shed 0 bases and J shed 0 bases, with 12 bases lying between them. The CDR3 is CASSLAFGGYSNQPQHF. The CDR3, as DNA: TGTGCCAGCAGCTTAGCTTTTGGGGGGTATAGCAATCAGCCCCAGCATTTT.